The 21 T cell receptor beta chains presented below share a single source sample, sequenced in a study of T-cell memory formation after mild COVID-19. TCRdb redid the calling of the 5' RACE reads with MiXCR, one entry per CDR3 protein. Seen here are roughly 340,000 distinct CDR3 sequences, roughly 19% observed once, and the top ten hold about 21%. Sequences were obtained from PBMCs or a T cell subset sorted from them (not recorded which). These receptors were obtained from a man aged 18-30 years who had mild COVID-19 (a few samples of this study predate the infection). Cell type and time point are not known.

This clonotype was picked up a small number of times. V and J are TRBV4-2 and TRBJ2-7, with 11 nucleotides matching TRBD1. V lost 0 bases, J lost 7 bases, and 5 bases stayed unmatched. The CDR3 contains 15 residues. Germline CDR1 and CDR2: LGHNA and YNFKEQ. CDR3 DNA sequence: TGTGCCAGCAGCCAAGAAGGACAGGGGGCCGGTGAGCAGTACTTC. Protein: CASSQEGQGAGEQYF.

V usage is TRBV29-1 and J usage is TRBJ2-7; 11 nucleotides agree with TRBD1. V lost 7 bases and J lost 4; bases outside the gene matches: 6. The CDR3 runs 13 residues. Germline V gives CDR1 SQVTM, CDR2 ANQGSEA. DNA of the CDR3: TGCAGCGCCCGGACAGGGGGCGATTACGAGCAGTACTTC. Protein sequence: CSARTGGDYEQYF.

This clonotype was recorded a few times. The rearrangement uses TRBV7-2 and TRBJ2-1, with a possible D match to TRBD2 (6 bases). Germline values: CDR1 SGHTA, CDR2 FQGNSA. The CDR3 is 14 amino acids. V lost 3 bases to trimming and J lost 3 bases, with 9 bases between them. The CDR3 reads CASSFAGLYNEQFF. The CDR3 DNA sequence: TGTGCCAGCAGCTTTGCGGGACTCTACAATGAGCAGTTCTTC.

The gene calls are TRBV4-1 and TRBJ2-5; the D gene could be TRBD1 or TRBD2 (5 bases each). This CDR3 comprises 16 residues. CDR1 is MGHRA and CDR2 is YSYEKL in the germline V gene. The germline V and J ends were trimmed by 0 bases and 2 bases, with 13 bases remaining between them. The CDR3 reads CASSQELGEGQETQYF. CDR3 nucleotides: TGCGCCAGCAGCCAAGAACTAGGGGAAGGGCAAGAGACCCAGTACTTC.

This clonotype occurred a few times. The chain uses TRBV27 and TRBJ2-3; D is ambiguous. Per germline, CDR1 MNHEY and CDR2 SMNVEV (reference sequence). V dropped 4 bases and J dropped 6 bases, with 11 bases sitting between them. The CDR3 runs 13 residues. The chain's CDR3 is CASSSALDDTQYF. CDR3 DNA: TGTGCCAGCAGTTCCGCCTTAGACGATACGCAGTATTTT.

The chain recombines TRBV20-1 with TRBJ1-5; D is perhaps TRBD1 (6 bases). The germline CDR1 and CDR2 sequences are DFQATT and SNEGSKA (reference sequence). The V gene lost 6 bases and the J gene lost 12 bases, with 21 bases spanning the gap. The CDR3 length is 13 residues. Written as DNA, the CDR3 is TGCAGTGCATACAGCGGGGACACGAGACTCCAGCATTTT. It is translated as CSAYSGDTRLQHF.

The CDR3 is CASSSAGLYAGELFF. The CDR3 DNA reads as TGTGCCAGCAGTTCCGCGGGACTATATGCCGGGGAGCTGTTTTTT. The genes are TRBV28 and TRBJ2-2, with 7 bases matching TRBD2. V lost 4 bases, J lost 6 bases, and 8 bases stayed unmatched. CDR1 and CDR2 from the germline V gene are MDHEN and SYDVKM. The CDR3 runs 15 residues.

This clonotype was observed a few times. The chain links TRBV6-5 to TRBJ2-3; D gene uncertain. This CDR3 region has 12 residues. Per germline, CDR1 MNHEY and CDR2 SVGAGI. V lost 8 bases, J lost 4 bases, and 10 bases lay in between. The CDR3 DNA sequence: TGTGCCAGCCATGGTATACCAGATACGCAGTATTTT. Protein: CASHGIPDTQYF.

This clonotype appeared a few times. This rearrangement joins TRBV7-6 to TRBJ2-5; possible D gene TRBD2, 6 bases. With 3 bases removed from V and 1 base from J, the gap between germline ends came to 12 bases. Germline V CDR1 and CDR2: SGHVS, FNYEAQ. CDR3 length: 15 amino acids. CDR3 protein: CASSLTYGGQETQYF. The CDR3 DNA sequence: TGTGCCAGCAGCTTGACTTACGGGGGCCAAGAGACCCAGTACTTC.

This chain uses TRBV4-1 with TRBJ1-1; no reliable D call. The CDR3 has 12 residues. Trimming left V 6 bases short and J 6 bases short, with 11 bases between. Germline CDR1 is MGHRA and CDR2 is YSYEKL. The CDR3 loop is CASRGRGAEAFF. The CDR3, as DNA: TGCGCCAGCAGAGGCCGTGGAGCTGAAGCTTTCTTT.

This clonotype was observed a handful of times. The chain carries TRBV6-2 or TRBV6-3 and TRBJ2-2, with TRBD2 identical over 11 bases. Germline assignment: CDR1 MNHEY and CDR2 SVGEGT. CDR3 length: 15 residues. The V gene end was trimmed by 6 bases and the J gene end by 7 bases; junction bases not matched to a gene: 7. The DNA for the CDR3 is TGTGCCAGCAGACTAACTAGCGGGGGTAGCGGGGAGCTGTTTTTT. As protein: CASRLTSGGSGELFF.

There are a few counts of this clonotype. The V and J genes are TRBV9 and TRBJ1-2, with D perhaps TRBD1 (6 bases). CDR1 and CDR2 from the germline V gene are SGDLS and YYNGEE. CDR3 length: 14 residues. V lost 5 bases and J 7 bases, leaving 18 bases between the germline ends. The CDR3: CASSPIRGATGYTF. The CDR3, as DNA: TGTGCCAGCAGTCCCATCCGGGGGGCGACTGGCTACACCTTC.

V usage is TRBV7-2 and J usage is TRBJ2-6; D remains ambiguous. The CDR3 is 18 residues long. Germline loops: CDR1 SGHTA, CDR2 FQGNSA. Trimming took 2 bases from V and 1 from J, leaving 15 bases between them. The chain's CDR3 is CASSLSQLSQSGANVLTF. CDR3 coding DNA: TGTGCCAGCAGCTTATCACAGTTATCCCAATCTGGGGCCAACGTCCTGACTTTC.

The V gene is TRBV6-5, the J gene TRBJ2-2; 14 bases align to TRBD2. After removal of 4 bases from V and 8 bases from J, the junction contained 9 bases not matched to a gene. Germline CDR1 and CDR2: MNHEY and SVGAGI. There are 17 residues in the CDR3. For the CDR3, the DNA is TGTGCCAGCAGTTTCCTGGGACTAGCGGGGGTTACTGGGGAGCTGTTTTTT. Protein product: CASSFLGLAGVTGELFF.

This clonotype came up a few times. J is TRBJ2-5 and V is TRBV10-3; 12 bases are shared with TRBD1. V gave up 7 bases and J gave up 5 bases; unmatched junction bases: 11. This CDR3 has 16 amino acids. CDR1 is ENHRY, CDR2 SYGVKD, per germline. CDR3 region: CAITKNRDRGLETQYF. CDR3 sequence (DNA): TGTGCCATCACTAAGAACCGGGACAGGGGGCTGGAGACCCAGTACTTC.

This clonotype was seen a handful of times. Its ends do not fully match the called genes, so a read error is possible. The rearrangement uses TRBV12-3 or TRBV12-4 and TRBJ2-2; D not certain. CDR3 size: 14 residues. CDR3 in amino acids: CASWPRSNTGELFF. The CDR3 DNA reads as TGTGCCAGCTGGCCGAGGTCGAATACCGGGGAGCTGTTTTTT.

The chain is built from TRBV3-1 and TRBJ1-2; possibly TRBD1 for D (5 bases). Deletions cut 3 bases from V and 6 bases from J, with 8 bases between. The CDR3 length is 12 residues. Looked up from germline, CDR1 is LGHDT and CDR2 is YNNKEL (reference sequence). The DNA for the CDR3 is TGTGCCAGCAGCCAGCAGGGAAATGGCTACACCTTC. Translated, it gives CASSQQGNGYTF.

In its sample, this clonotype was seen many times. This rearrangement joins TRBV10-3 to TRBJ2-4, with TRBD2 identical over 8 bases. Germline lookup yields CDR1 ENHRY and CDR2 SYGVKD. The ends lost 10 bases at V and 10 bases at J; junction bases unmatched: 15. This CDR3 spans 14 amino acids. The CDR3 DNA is TGTGCCACGGGACTAGACCTCGCCGGGGGGATTCAGTACTTC. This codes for CATGLDLAGGIQYF.

CDR3 nucleotides: TGTGCCAGCAGCACACTAGTCAGAACGAACACTGAAGCTTTCTTT. It specifies CASSTLVRTNTEAFF. This chain links TRBV7-9 with TRBJ1-1; D gene unclear. Germline values: CDR1 SEHNR, CDR2 FQNEAQ (reference sequence). The length of the CDR3 is 15 residues. Trimming removed 5 bases from V and 1 base from J, with 14 bases in between.

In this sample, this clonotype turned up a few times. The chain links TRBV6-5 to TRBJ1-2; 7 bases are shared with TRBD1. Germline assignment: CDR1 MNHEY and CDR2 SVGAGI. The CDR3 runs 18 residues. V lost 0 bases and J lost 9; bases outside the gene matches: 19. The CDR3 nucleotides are TGTGCCAGCAGTTACTCGGTCCGTCTTGAGAACAGGGGCCTTTGCTACACCTTC. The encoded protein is CASSYSVRLENRGLCYTF.

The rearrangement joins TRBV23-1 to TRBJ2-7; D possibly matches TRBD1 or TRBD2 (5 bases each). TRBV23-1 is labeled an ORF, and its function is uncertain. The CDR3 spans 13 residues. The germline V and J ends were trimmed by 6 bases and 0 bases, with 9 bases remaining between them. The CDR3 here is CASRPGSSYEQYF. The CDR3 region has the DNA TGCGCCAGCAGGCCAGGGAGCTCCTACGAGCAGTACTTC.